A selection of T cell receptor beta chains follows, all from one sample in a study of control samples from healthy donors and cancer patients. Method: immunoSEQ multiplex PCR; TCRdb's copy keeps in-frame clones and lacks some. Seen here are roughly 370,000 clones, around nine tenths observed once, and the top ten hold approximately 6.3%. Input material: PBMCs. These receptors were taken from a man aged 35 to 55 with head and neck cancer. Both conserved end residues are part of each CDR3. The order of the fields is V gene, J gene, clone size, D gene, CDR3 protein, CDR3 DNA. The D gene is left open where the match is weak. Size is stated for part of the rows, as once, few or many counts, or as a class when the clone is expanded.

v_gene: TRBV5-1
j_gene: TRBJ1-1
abundance: -
d_gene: -
CDR3aa: CASSLDPPNTEAFF
CDR3nt: TGCGCCAGCAGCTTAGATCCCCCGAACACTGAAGCTTTCTTT

v_gene: TRBV19
j_gene: TRBJ1-2
abundance: -
d_gene: -
CDR3aa: CASRSVGTSNYGYTF
CDR3nt: TGTGCCAGTAGAAGCGTTGGCACGTCCAACTATGGCTACACCTTC

v_gene: TRBV7-2
j_gene: TRBJ2-2
abundance: -
d_gene: TRBD2
CDR3aa: CASSFRFLPGLDGTGELFF
CDR3nt: TGTGCCAGCAGCTTCCGTTTCCTTCCGGGACTAGATGGCACCGGGGAGCTGTTTTTT

v_gene: TRBV11-3
j_gene: TRBJ2-1
abundance: once
d_gene: -
CDR3aa: CASSLGPPPYNEQFF
CDR3nt: TGTGCCAGCAGCTTAGGGCCCCCCCCCTACAATGAGCAGTTCTTC

v_gene: TRBV25-1
j_gene: TRBJ2-2
abundance: -
d_gene: TRBD1
CDR3aa: CASRDRVNTGELFF
CDR3nt: TGTGCCAGCAGAGACAGGGTGAACACCGGGGAGCTGTTTTTT

v_gene: TRBV19
j_gene: TRBJ2-2
abundance: -
d_gene: TRBD1
CDR3aa: CASRKTGDTGELFF
CDR3nt: TGTGCCAGTAGGAAAACAGGGGACACCGGGGAGCTGTTTTTT

v_gene: TRBV11-2
j_gene: TRBJ2-2
abundance: once
d_gene: -
CDR3aa: CASSLITGTGELFF
CDR3nt: TGTGCCAGCAGCTTAATAACAGGGACCGGGGAGCTGTTTTTT

v_gene: TRBV5-1
j_gene: TRBJ1-3
abundance: -
d_gene: -
CDR3aa: CASSLWGSDGNTIYF
CDR3nt: TGCGCCAGCAGCTTATGGGGTTCGGATGGAAACACCATATATTTT

v_gene: TRBV19
j_gene: TRBJ1-1
abundance: -
d_gene: TRBD1
CDR3aa: CASSIDFGDRGNPEAFF
CDR3nt: TGTGCCAGTAGTATAGATTTTGGGGACAGGGGGAACCCTGAAGCTTTCTTT

v_gene: TRBV6-5
j_gene: TRBJ1-1
abundance: -
d_gene: -
CDR3aa: CAIVMGTEAFF
CDR3nt: TGTGCCATCGTTATGGGGACTGAAGCTTTCTTT

v_gene: TRBV28
j_gene: TRBJ2-7
abundance: once
d_gene: -
CDR3aa: CASRGSEQYF
CDR3nt: TGTGCCAGCAGGGGGTCCGAGCAGTACTTC

v_gene: TRBV9
j_gene: TRBJ2-7
abundance: -
d_gene: TRBD1
CDR3aa: CASSPRDRADEQYF
CDR3nt: TGTGCCAGCAGCCCCCGGGACAGGGCCGACGAGCAGTACTTC

v_gene: TRBV27
j_gene: TRBJ2-7
abundance: -
d_gene: TRBD1
CDR3aa: CASSSTGVYEQYF
CDR3nt: TGTGCCAGCAGTTCCACAGGGGTGTACGAGCAGTACTTC

v_gene: TRBV21-1
j_gene: TRBJ2-7
abundance: -
d_gene: -
CDR3aa: CASSKFPSGTSQYF
CDR3nt: TGTGCCAGCAGCAAATTTCCCTCCGGGACTTCGCAGTACTTC

v_gene: TRBV27
j_gene: TRBJ1-2
abundance: -
d_gene: -
CDR3aa: CASSLSLLRNPNPYGYTF
CDR3nt: TGTGCCAGCAGTTTATCACTGTTGAGGAACCCTAACCCTTATGGCTACACCTTC

v_gene: TRBV4-1
j_gene: TRBJ2-1
abundance: once
d_gene: TRBD2
CDR3aa: CASSPGLGGDEQFF
CDR3nt: TGCGCCAGCAGCCCGGGACTAGGGGGGGATGAGCAGTTCTTC

v_gene: TRBV7-2
j_gene: TRBJ2-2
abundance: -
d_gene: -
CDR3aa: CASSSDLGTGELFF
CDR3nt: TGTGCCAGCAGCTCGGACTTAGGCACCGGGGAGCTGTTTTTT

v_gene: TRBV20-1
j_gene: TRBJ2-5
abundance: -
d_gene: -
CDR3aa: CSASWDRPQETQYF
CDR3nt: TGCAGTGCTAGTTGGGACCGACCCCAAGAGACCCAGTACTTC

v_gene: TRBV4-1
j_gene: TRBJ2-3
abundance: -
d_gene: TRBD2
CDR3aa: CASSQDFLRTSGPGVTQYF
CDR3nt: TGCGCCAGCAGCCAAGATTTCCTCCGGACTAGCGGTCCAGGAGTTACGCAGTATTTT

v_gene: TRBV5-1
j_gene: TRBJ2-7
abundance: once
d_gene: TRBD1
CDR3aa: CASSITGGREQYF
CDR3nt: TGCGCCAGCAGCATAACAGGGGGTAGGGAGCAGTACTTC

v_gene: TRBV25-1
j_gene: TRBJ1-5
abundance: -
d_gene: -
CDR3aa: CASSERGNQPQHF
CDR3nt: TGTGCCAGCAGTGAACGGGGGAATCAGCCCCAGCATTTT

v_gene: TRBV10-1
j_gene: TRBJ2-7
abundance: -
d_gene: -
CDR3aa: CASSESISGAYEQYF
CDR3nt: TGCGCCAGCAGTGAGTCGATTTCTGGGGCATACGAGCAGTACTTC

v_gene: TRBV4-2
j_gene: TRBJ1-1
abundance: -
d_gene: -
CDR3aa: CASSHPNRRAAGETEAFF
CDR3nt: TGTGCCAGCAGCCACCCCAACCGGCGGGCAGCGGGGGAAACTGAAGCTTTCTTT

v_gene: TRBV7-9
j_gene: TRBJ1-1
abundance: once
d_gene: -
CDR3aa: CASSSEPAVGVTTEAFF
CDR3nt: TGTGCCAGCAGCTCCGAGCCCGCAGTTGGAGTAACCACTGAAGCTTTCTTT

v_gene: TRBV29-1
j_gene: TRBJ2-1
abundance: -
d_gene: TRBD2
CDR3aa: CSVESSGGRDEQFF
CDR3nt: TGCAGCGTTGAGTCCAGCGGGGGTCGGGATGAGCAGTTCTTC

v_gene: TRBV11-2
j_gene: TRBJ2-1
abundance: -
d_gene: TRBD2
CDR3aa: CASSLGLAGGSYNEQFF
CDR3nt: TGTGCCAGCAGCCTCGGACTAGCGGGAGGCTCCTACAATGAGCAGTTCTTC

v_gene: TRBV11-2
j_gene: TRBJ2-3
abundance: -
d_gene: TRBD1
CDR3aa: CASSSRTGGTDTQYF
CDR3nt: TGTGCCAGCAGCTCCCGGACAGGGGGCACAGATACGCAGTATTTT

v_gene: TRBV20-1
j_gene: TRBJ1-1
abundance: -
d_gene: TRBD1
CDR3aa: CSASNWGQSNTEAFF
CDR3nt: TGCAGTGCTAGTAACTGGGGACAGTCGAACACTGAAGCTTTCTTT

v_gene: TRBV23-1
j_gene: TRBJ2-2
abundance: -
d_gene: -
CDR3aa: CASSPNRGPGELFF
CDR3nt: TGCGCCAGCAGCCCCAATCGGGGCCCCGGGGAGCTGTTTTTT

v_gene: TRBV7-7
j_gene: TRBJ2-1
abundance: -
d_gene: -
CDR3aa: CASSPERESYNEQFF
CDR3nt: TGTGCTAGCAGCCCCGAGAGGGAGTCCTACAATGAACAGTTCTTC

v_gene: TRBV19
j_gene: TRBJ2-3
abundance: -
d_gene: -
CDR3aa: CASSGPFGPSTDTQYF
CDR3nt: TGTGCCAGTAGTGGGCCATTTGGGCCAAGCACAGATACGCAGTATTTT

v_gene: TRBV7-9
j_gene: TRBJ1-1
abundance: -
d_gene: -
CDR3aa: CASSIGDADLF
CDR3nt: TGTGCCAGCAGCATAGGGGACGCAGATCTCTTT

v_gene: TRBV2
j_gene: TRBJ2-7
abundance: -
d_gene: TRBD2
CDR3aa: CASSDLRREDYEQYF
CDR3nt: TGTGCCAGCAGTGACCTTAGGCGGGAGGACTACGAGCAGTACTTC

v_gene: TRBV6-5
j_gene: TRBJ2-1
abundance: -
d_gene: TRBD2
CDR3aa: CASSFTGGFNEQFF
CDR3nt: TGTGCCAGCAGTTTTACGGGGGGGTTCAATGAGCAGTTCTTC

v_gene: TRBV10-3
j_gene: TRBJ1-2
abundance: -
d_gene: TRBD1
CDR3aa: CAISEGDRGRSYGYTF
CDR3nt: TGTGCCATCAGTGAAGGGGACAGGGGGCGAAGCTATGGCTACACCTTC